The 11 T cell receptor beta chains below were found in one sample sequenced in a study of low-dose radiotherapy and immunotherapy resistance in tumors. Priming of first-strand cDNA relied on TRAV- and TRBV-specific primers (covering alpha and beta chains). The TCRs were subjected to amplification over roughly 20 PCR cycles employing a constant-region primer in conjunction with a V-primer adapter. Using its own MiXCR run on the reads, TCRdb lists one record per CDR3 protein. The profile shows under 75,000 distinct CDR3 sequences, roughly 23% of them singletons. Time point specified: after trial treatment. Treatment meaning: LDRT plus nivolumab, ipilimumab, low-dose cyclophosphamide and aspirin (RACIN trial). The specimen comprised PBMCs, sampled after low-dose radiotherapy plus immunotherapy. Receptors were obtained from a male donor with prostate cancer.

This clonotype was picked up many times. The V and J genes are TRBV7-3 and TRBJ2-2; D is perhaps TRBD1 or TRBD2 (5 bases each). The CDR3 runs to 14 residues. Trimming shortened V by 8 bases and J by 0 bases, and 10 bases separated the two germline ends. Germline V lookup: CDR1 SGHTA, CDR2 FQGTGA. This chain's CDR3 is CASGGQTNTGELFF. The CDR3 DNA follows: TGTGCCAGCGGAGGACAAACGAACACCGGGGAGCTGTTTTTT. Supplemented by reference TRBV7-3 and TRBJ2-2, the full variable domain reads GAGVSQTPSNKVTEKGKYVELRCDPISGHTALYWYRQSLGQGPEFLIYFQGTGAADDSGLPNDRFFAVRPEGSVSTLKIQRTERGDSAVYLCASGGQTNTGELFFGEGSRLTVL.

This clonotype has at least ten counts. The V and J genes are TRBV20-1 and TRBJ1-4; D is unclear. Germline values: CDR1 DFQATT, CDR2 SNEGSKA (reference sequence). The CDR3 sequence is 10 residues long. The germline V and J ends were trimmed by 3 bases and 7 bases, with 3 bases remaining between them. CDR3 nucleotide sequence: TGCAGTGCTAGGAGTGAAAAACTGTTTTTT. Its protein product is CSARSEKLFF.

This clonotype was counted at least ten times. This chain uses TRBV5-4 with TRBJ2-5; 7 positions match TRBD2. Germline values: CDR1 SGHNT, CDR2 YYREEE (reference sequence). J gave up 4 bases and V 2 bases, and 11 bases lay outside the gene matches. The CDR3 runs 16 residues. Here the CDR3 reads CASSLFGGSRIETQYF. DNA for the CDR3: TGTGCCAGCAGCTTATTTGGCGGGAGCAGGATAGAGACCCAGTACTTC.

At least ten counts were recorded for this clonotype. The chain recombines TRBV4-2 with TRBJ2-7; the D gene is possibly TRBD1 (5 bases). The CDR3 consists of 14 residues. Germline CDR1 LGHNA, CDR2 YNFKEQ. Trimming stripped 1 base from V and 6 bases from J, with 13 bases between. The CDR3 sequence: CASSQGDRRGEQYF. The CDR3 bases are TGTGCCAGCAGCCAAGGTGACAGACGTGGCGAGCAGTACTTC.

This clonotype is deemed medium-sized. The rearrangement uses TRBV7-2 and TRBJ2-5, with a weak D call TRBD2 (5 bases). The CDR3 sequence is 15 residues long. Germline CDR1 SGHTA, CDR2 FQGNSA. The ends were cut back, 5 bases at V and 7 bases at J, with 20 bases in the middle. The CDR3 nucleotides are TGTGCCAGCAGCGGCACGGGATCTTCGAAGGGGACCCAGTACTTC. This gives the protein CASSGTGSSKGTQYF.

CDR3 sequence reads: CSAGQGARNNQPQHF. In DNA, the CDR3 is TGCAGTGCTGGACAGGGGGCTAGGAACAATCAGCCCCAGCATTTT. The chain combines TRBV20-1 with TRBJ1-5; 11 bases line up with TRBD1. Germline CDR1 reads DFQATT; CDR2 reads SNEGSKA (reference sequence). The CDR3 totals 15 residues. The J segment lost 3 bases and the V segment lost 5 bases, leaving 6 bases of the junction unmatched.

The rearrangement links TRBV2 to TRBJ2-2; 8 positions match TRBD1. After removal of 6 bases from V and 6 bases from J, the junction contained 9 bases not matched to a gene. CDR3 length: 15 amino acids. Germline lookup yields CDR1 SNHLY and CDR2 FYNNEI. CDR3 in DNA: TGTGCCAGCAGGGAGACAGGGGCTACGGCCGGGGAGCTGTTTTTT. Translation gives CASRETGATAGELFF.

Many counts were recorded for this clonotype. This chain links TRBV30 with TRBJ2-1, with 7 bases identical to TRBD2. This CDR3 is 14 amino acids long. Germline trimming cut 6 bases from V and 15 bases from J; bases unmatched to any gene: 20. Germline V lookup: CDR1 GTSNPN, CDR2 SVGIG (reference sequence). The CDR3 nucleotides read TGTGCCTGCCGAAGATCAGACACATTAGCGGGCGGGTTCTTC. It codes for CACRRSDTLAGGFF.

Many counts were recorded for this clonotype. This sequence joins TRBV4-1 and TRBJ2-6; D possibly matches TRBD1 or TRBD2 (7 bases each). The CDR3 contains 21 residues. CDR1 is MGHRA, CDR2 YSYEKL, per germline. V was pared by 5 bases and J by 4 bases, with 30 bases between. CDR3 residues: CASSAGGDSRVALRGANVLTF. CDR3 in DNA: TGCGCCAGCAGCGCTGGGGGGGACAGCAGGGTAGCTTTGAGGGGGGCCAACGTCCTGACTTTC.

The table lists this clonotype with many counts. This chain connects TRBV7-3 to TRBJ2-2, with D unresolved. V lost 2 bases and J 5 bases, leaving 15 bases between the germline ends. Germline lookup yields CDR1 SGHTA and CDR2 FQGTGA. The CDR3 length is 16 residues. The CDR3 DNA reads TGTGCCAGCAGCTTAGGGGTGGACCGAAGAACCGGGGAGCTGTTTTTT. It yields the protein CASSLGVDRRTGELFF.

The chain joins TRBV5-4 to TRBJ2-2; no clear D gene. CDR3 size: 12 residues. Germline V gene sequence: CDR1 SGHNT, CDR2 YYREEE (reference sequence). V lost 5 bases and J lost 4, with 6 bases in between. The CDR3 here is CASSKGTGELFF. CDR3 DNA sequence: TGTGCCAGCAGTAAGGGCACCGGGGAGCTGTTTTTT.